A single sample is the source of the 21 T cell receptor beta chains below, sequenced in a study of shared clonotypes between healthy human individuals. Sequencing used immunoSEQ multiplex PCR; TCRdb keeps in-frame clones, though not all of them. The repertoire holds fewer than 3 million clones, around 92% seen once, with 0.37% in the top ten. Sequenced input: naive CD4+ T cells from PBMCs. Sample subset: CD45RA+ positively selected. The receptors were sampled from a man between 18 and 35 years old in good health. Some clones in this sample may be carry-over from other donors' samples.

The CDR3 coding sequence is TGTGCCAGCAGTGAAGAGTCTACTACTTACCAAGAGACCCAGTACTTC. Translation: CASSEESTTYQETQYF. The chain has TRBV2 and TRBJ2-5; no definite D call. Looked up from germline, CDR1 is SNHLY and CDR2 is FYNNEI. Trimming removed 1 base at V and 0 bases at J, with 12 bases between. The CDR3 has 16 amino acids.

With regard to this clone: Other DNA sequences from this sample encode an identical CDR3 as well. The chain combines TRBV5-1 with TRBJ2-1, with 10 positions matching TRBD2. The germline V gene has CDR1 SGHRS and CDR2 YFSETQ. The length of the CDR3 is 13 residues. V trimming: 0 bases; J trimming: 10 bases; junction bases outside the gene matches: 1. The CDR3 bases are TGCGCCAGCAGCTTGGGGACTAGCGGAGAGCAGTTCTTC. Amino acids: CASSLGTSGEQFF. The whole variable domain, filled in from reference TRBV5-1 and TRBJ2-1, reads KAGVTQTPRYLIKTRGQQVTLSCSPISGHRSVSWYQQTPGQGLQFLFEYFSETQRNKGNFPGRFSGRQFSNSRSEMNVSTLELGDSALYLCASSLGTSGEQFFGPGTRLTVL.

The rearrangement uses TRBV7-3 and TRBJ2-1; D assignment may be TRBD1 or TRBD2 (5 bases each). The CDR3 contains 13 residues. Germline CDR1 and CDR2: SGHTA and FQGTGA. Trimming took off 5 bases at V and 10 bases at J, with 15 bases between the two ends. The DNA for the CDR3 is TGTGCCAGCAGCCTTGAGAGGGGCGGGGAGCAGTTCTTC. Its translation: CASSLERGGEQFF.

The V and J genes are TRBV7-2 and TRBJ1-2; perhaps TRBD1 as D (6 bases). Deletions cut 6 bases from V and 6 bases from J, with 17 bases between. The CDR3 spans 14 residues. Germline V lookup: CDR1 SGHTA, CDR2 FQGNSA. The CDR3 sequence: CASRQGGDPHGYTF. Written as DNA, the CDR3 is TGTGCCAGCAGGCAAGGGGGAGATCCTCATGGCTACACCTTC.

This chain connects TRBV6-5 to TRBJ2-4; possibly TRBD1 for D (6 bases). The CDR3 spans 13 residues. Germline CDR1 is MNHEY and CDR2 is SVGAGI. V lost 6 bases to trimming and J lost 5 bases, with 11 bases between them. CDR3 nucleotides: TGTGCCAGCAGGCAGGGGCGGGAAAACATTCAGTACTTC. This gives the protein CASRQGRENIQYF.

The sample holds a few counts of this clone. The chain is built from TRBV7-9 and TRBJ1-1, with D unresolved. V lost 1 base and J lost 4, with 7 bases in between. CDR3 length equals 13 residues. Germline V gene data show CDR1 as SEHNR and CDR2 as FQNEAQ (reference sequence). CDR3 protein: CASSLVLGTEAFF. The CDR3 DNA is TGTGCCAGCAGCTTAGTTTTGGGCACTGAAGCTTTCTTT.

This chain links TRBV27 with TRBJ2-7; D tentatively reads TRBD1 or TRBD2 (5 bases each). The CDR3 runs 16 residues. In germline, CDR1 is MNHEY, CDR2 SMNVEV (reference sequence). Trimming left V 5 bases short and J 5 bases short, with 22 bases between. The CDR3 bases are TGTGCCAGCAGTCCCAGCTGGGCCGGGGCTATGAACGAGCAGTACTTC. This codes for CASSPSWAGAMNEQYF.

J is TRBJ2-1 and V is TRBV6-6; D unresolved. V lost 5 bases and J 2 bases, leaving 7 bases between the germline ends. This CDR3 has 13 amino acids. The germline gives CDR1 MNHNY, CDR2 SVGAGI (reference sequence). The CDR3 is CASSNRAYNEQFF. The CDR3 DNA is TGTGCCAGCAGTAACCGGGCCTACAATGAGCAGTTCTTC.

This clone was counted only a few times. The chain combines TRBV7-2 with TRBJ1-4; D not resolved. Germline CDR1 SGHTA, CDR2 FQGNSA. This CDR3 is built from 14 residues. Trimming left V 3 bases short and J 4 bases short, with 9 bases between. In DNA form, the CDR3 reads TGTGCCAGCAGCTTCGACTCCAGTAATGAAAAACTGTTTTTT. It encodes CASSFDSSNEKLFF.

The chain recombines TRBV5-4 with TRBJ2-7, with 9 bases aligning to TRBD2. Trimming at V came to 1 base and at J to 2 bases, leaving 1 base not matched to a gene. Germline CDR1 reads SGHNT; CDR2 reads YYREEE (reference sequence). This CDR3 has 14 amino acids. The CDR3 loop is CASSLKRGAYEQYF. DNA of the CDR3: TGTGCCAGCAGCTTGAAGCGGGGGGCCTACGAGCAGTACTTC.

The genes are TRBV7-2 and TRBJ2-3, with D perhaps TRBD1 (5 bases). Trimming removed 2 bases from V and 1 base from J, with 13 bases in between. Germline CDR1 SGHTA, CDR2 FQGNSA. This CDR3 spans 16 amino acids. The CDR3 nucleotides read TGTGCCAGCAGCTTATTCGACGGCAGGGGCACAGATACGCAGTATTTT. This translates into CASSLFDGRGTDTQYF.

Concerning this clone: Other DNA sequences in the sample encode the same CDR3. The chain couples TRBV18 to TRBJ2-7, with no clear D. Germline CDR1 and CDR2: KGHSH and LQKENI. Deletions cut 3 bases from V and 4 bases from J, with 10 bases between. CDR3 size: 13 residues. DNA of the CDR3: TGTGCCAGCTCACCCGGGCTAAGGTACGAGCAGTACTTC. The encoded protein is CASSPGLRYEQYF.

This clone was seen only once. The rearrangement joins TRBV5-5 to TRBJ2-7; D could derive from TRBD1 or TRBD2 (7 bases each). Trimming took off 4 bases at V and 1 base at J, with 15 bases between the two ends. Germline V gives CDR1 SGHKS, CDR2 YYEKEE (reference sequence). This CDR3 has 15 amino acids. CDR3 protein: CASSAGGTVSYEQYF. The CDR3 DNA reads TGTGCCAGCAGCGCCGGGGGGACAGTTTCCTACGAGCAGTACTTC.

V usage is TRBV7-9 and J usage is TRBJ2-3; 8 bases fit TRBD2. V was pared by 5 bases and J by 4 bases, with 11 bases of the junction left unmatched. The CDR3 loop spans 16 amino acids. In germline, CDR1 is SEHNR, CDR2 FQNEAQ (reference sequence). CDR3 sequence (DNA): TGTGCCAGCAGCCCCAGGGCGGGACTAGACCCAGATACGCAGTATTTT. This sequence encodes CASSPRAGLDPDTQYF.

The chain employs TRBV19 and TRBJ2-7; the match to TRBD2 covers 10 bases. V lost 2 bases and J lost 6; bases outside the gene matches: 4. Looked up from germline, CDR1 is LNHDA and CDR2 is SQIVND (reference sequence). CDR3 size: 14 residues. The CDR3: CASSIQAGGPEQYF. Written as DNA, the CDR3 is TGTGCCAGTAGTATACAAGCGGGAGGGCCCGAGCAGTACTTC.

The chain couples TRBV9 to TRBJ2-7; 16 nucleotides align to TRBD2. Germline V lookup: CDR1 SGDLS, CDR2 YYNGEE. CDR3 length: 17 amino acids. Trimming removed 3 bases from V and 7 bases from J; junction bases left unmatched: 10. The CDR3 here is CASSATGTSGRAEEQYF. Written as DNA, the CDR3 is TGTGCCAGCAGCGCGACCGGGACTAGCGGGAGGGCGGAGGAGCAGTACTTC.

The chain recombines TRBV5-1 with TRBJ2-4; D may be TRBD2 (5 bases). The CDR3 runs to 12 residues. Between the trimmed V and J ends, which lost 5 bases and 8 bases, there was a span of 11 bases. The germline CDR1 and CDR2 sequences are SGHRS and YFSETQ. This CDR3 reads CASRLDSDIQYF. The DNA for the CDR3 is TGCGCCAGCAGACTAGATTCGGACATTCAGTACTTC.

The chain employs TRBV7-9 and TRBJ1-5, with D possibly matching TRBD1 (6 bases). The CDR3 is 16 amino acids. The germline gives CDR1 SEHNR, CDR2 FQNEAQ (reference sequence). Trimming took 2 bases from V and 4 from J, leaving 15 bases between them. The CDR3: CASSLNGGAANQPQHF. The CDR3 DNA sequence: TGTGCCAGCAGCTTAAATGGGGGGGCAGCTAATCAGCCCCAGCATTTT.

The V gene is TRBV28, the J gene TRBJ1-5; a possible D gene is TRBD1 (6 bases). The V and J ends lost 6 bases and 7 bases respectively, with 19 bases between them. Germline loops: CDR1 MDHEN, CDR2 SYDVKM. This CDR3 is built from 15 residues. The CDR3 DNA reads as TGTGCCAGCAGGATACCACAGGGATTAGGACAGCCCCAGCATTTT. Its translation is CASRIPQGLGQPQHF.

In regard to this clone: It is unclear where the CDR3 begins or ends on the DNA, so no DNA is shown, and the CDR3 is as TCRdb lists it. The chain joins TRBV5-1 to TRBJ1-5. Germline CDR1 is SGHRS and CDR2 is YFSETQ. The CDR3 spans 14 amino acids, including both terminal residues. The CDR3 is CASSFGAGNQPQHF.

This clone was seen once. The CDR3 loop reads CASTWVGEQYF. Here the CDR3 DNA reads TGTGCCAGCACGTGGGTTGGCGAGCAGTACTTC. This chain connects TRBV27 to TRBJ2-7; no definite D call. The V and J ends lost 7 bases and 6 bases respectively, with 10 bases between them. CDR3 size: 11 residues. Germline V CDR1 and CDR2: MNHEY, SMNVEV (reference sequence).